Below are 15 T cell receptor beta chains sequenced from a single sample in a study of T cells in Graves' hyperthyroidism and ophthalmopathy. What was amplified from RNA transcripts were TCR beta CDR3 regions. In the first-round RT-PCR of the TCR CDR3, the HTBI primer set was used. TCRdb redid the calling of the multiplex PCR reads with MiXCR, one entry per CDR3 protein. The sample has 550,000 to 700,000 distinct CDR3 sequences, 40% to 55% seen once. The source material was peripheral blood or thyroid tissue (not recorded which). Every receptor here comes from an adult woman with Graves' disease, either hyperthyroidism or ophthalmopathy (not recorded which).

The chain recombines TRBV30 with TRBJ1-3; the D gene is possibly TRBD1 (6 bases). Germline loops: CDR1 GTSNPN, CDR2 SVGIG (reference sequence). The CDR3 covers 14 residues. With 8 bases removed from V and 0 bases from J, the gap between germline ends came to 14 bases. The DNA for the CDR3 is TGTGCCGGGAACAGGGAAAACTCTGGAAACACCATATATTTT. It translates to CAGNRENSGNTIYF. The full variable domain, in which reference TRBV30 and TRBJ1-3 provide the parts outside the CDR3, is SQTIHQWPATLVQPVGSPLSLECTVEGTSNPNLYWYRQAAGRGLQLLFYSVGIGQISSEVPQNLSASRPQDRQFILSSKKLLLSDSGFYLCAGNRENSGNTIYFGEGSWLTVV.

V gene TRBV5-6 combines with J gene TRBJ2-2, with 7 bases matching TRBD1. CDR1 is SGHDT, CDR2 YYEEEE, per germline. V was clipped by 4 bases and J by 4 bases; unmatched bases: 7. This CDR3 is built from 15 residues. The CDR3 DNA reads TGTGCCAGCAGCGATACAGGGGAGATCACCGGGGAGCTGTTTTTT. Its translation: CASSDTGEITGELFF.

The CDR3 DNA reads as TGTGCCAGCAGCGTAGACCGGCGTAATGAAAAACTGTTTTTT. Amino acids: CASSVDRRNEKLFF. The V and J genes are TRBV9 and TRBJ1-4, with D unresolved. The CDR3 covers 14 residues. Germline lookup yields CDR1 SGDLS and CDR2 YYNGEE. The V gene lost 0 bases and the J gene lost 4 bases, with 7 bases spanning the gap. The complete variable domain, with remaining parts taken from reference TRBV9 and TRBJ1-4, reads DSGVTQTPKHLITATGQRVTLRCSPRSGDLSVYWYQQSLDQGLQFLIQYYNGEERAKGNILERFSAQQFPDLHSELNLSSLELGDSALYFCASSVDRRNEKLFFGSGTQLSVL.

Many counts were recorded for this clonotype. J is TRBJ2-7 and V is TRBV20-1; 8 bases align to TRBD2. J was trimmed by 6 bases and V by 6 bases; bases with no gene match: 7. This CDR3 is built from 12 residues. Germline CDR1 is DFQATT and CDR2 is SNEGSKA (reference sequence). The CDR3 here is CSARSGSGEQYF. The CDR3, as DNA: TGCAGTGCCCGCAGCGGGAGTGGCGAGCAGTACTTC.

The chain recombines TRBV20-1 with TRBJ2-7; 8 bases line up with TRBD2. The trim removed 8 bases at V and 2 bases at J, leaving 11 bases unmatched. The CDR3 is 14 residues long. Germline lookup yields CDR1 DFQATT and CDR2 SNEGSKA (reference sequence). CDR3: CSLSAERETYEQYF. The CDR3 region has the DNA TGCAGTTTGTCTGCTGAGCGGGAGACCTACGAGCAGTACTTC.

The CDR3 DNA follows: TGTGCCAGCAGCCGGGGAGTTCGAGGTCCCTACGAGCAGTACTTC. The encoded protein is CASSRGVRGPYEQYF. The chain links TRBV9 to TRBJ2-7; D perhaps matches TRBD2 (5 bases). Trimming cost V 4 bases and J 2 bases, with 16 bases left between them. This CDR3 is 15 amino acids long. The germline V gene encodes CDR1 SGDLS and CDR2 YYNGEE.

This CDR3 reads CSARGGRETEAFF. The CDR3 nucleotides read TGCAGTGCTCGTGGGGGGAGGGAGACTGAAGCTTTCTTT. This sequence joins TRBV20-1 and TRBJ1-1; D might be TRBD1 (5 bases). From germline, CDR1 is DFQATT and CDR2 SNEGSKA (reference sequence). The CDR3 runs to 13 residues. V lost 5 bases and J lost 5, with 15 bases in between.

A single count supports this clonotype. This sequence joins TRBV7-2 and TRBJ2-7; 9 nucleotides align to TRBD1. Germline V gene lookup returns CDR1 SGHTA and CDR2 FQGNSA. The CDR3 covers 14 residues. V shed 6 bases and J 5 bases; nucleotides not matched to a gene: 8. CDR3 in amino acids: CASSHRDRVDEQYF. In nucleotides, the CDR3 is TGTGCCAGCAGTCACCGGGACAGGGTCGACGAGCAGTACTTC.

This clonotype was detected a few times. Here the CDR3 reads CASSLGGTAEAFF. CDR3 nucleotides: TGTGCCAGCAGCTTAGGCGGGACAGCTGAAGCTTTCTTT. V gene TRBV7-9 combines with J gene TRBJ1-1, with TRBD1 matching over 7 bases. The ends lost 1 base at V and 6 bases at J; junction bases unmatched: 2. Per the germline V gene, CDR1 is SEHNR and CDR2 is FQNEAQ (reference sequence). There are 13 residues in the CDR3. Combining the CDR3 with reference TRBV7-9 and TRBJ1-1 gives the whole variable domain DTGVSQNPRHKITKRGQNVTFRCDPISEHNRLYWYRQTLGQGPEFLTYFQNEAQLEKSRLLSDRFSAERPKGSFSTLEIQRTEQGDSAMYLCASSLGGTAEAFFGQGTRLTVV.

The V and J genes are TRBV7-3 and TRBJ2-5; D not certain. Germline lookup yields CDR1 SGHTA and CDR2 FQGTGA. V was clipped by 0 bases and J by 3 bases, with 5 bases between them. The CDR3 loop spans 13 amino acids. The CDR3 here is CASSLTVEETQYF. The DNA for the CDR3 is TGTGCCAGCAGCTTAACGGTGGAAGAGACCCAGTACTTC.

The table lists this clonotype with many counts. CDR3 sequence: CASSIFGTGFTEAFF. DNA for the CDR3: TGTGCCAGCAGCATATTCGGGACCGGATTCACTGAAGCTTTCTTT. The rearrangement joins TRBV4-2 to TRBJ1-1; D might be TRBD1 (5 bases). This CDR3 region has 15 residues. The germline V and J ends were trimmed by 5 bases and 4 bases, with 17 bases remaining between them. The germline gives CDR1 LGHNA, CDR2 YNFKEQ.

Regarding this clonotype: The junction departs from the called germline gene at one end, perhaps through a read error. The chain is built from TRBV2 and TRBJ2-7; 9 nucleotides match TRBD1. CDR3 length equals 13 residues. Germline V CDR1 and CDR2: SNHLY, FYNNEI. CDR3 sequence: CARTGGGTGELYF. The CDR3 nucleotides read TGTGCCAGGACAGGGGGAGGAACCGGGGAGCTGTACTTC.

This rearrangement joins TRBV15 to TRBJ2-2; possibly TRBD2 for D (5 bases). Germline CDR1 and CDR2: LNHNV and YYDKDF (reference sequence). Trimming took 3 bases from V and 5 from J, leaving 19 bases between them. This CDR3 has 17 amino acids. CDR3 sequence reads: CATSSYIEGLRTGELFF. CDR3 coding DNA: TGTGCCACCAGCAGTTACATCGAGGGATTACGGACCGGGGAGCTGTTTTTT.

This clonotype was seen at least ten times. The chain uses TRBV20-1 and TRBJ1-4, with TRBD1 matching over 8 bases. V shed 2 bases and J 7 bases; nucleotides not matched to a gene: 9. The germline gives CDR1 DFQATT, CDR2 SNEGSKA (reference sequence). This CDR3 contains 15 residues. The DNA for the CDR3 is TGCAGTGCTAGACCGCTCCAGGGGGCAGGTGAAAAACTGTTTTTT. Protein product: CSARPLQGAGEKLFF.

Of note for this clonotype: No conserved phenylalanine or tryptophan ends this CDR3, so it is likely a read error. The DNA is left out, because the CDR3 cannot be placed on it with certainty; the CDR3 is given as TCRdb lists it. This rearrangement joins TRBV2 to TRBJ1-5; TRBD1 is the table's D call and was not checked against the DNA. Germline loops: CDR1 SNHLY, CDR2 FYNNEI. The CDR3 comprises 8 residues, both ends counted. CDR3 in amino acids: CASSEGGI.